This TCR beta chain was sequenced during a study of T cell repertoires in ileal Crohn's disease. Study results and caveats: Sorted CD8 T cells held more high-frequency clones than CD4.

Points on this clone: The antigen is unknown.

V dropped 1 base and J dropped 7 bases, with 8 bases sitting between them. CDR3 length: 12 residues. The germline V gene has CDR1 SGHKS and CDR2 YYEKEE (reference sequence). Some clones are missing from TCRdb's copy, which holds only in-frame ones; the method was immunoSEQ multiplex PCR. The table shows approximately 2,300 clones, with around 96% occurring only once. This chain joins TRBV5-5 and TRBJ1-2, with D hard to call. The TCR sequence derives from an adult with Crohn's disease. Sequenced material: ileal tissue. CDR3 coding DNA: TGTGCCAGCAGCTTGTTTTTCAGTGGCTACACCTTC. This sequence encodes CASSLFFSGYTF.